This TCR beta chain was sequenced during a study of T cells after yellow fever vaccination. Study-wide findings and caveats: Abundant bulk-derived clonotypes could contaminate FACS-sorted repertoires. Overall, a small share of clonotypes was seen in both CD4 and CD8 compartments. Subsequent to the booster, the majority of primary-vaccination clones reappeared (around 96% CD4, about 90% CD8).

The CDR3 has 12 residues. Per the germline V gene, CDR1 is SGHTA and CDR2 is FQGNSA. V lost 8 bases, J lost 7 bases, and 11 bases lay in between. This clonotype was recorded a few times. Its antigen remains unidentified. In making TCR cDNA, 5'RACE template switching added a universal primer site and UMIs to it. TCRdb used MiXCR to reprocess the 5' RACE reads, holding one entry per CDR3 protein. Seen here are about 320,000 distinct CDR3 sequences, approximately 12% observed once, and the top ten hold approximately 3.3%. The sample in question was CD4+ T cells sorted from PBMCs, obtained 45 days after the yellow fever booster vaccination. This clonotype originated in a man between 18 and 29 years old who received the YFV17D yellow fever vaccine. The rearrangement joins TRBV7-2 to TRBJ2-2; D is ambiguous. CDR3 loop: CASGVWSGELFF. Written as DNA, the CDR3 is TGTGCCAGCGGGGTCTGGAGCGGGGAGCTGTTTTTT.